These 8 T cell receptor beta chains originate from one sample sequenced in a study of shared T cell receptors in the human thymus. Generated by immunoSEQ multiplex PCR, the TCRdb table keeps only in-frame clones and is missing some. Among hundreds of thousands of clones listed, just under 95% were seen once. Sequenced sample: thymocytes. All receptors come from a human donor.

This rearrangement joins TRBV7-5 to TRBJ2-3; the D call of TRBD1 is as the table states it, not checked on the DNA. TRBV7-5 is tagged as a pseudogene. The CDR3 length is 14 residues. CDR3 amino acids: CARSLTGNPDTQYF. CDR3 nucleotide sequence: TGTGCCAGAAGCTTGACAGGGAATCCAGATACGCAGTATTTT.

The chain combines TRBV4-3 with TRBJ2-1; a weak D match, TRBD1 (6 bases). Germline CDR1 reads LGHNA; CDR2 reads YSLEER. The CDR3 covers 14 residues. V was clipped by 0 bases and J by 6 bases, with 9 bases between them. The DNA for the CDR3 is TGCGCCAGCAGCCAAGATCGCAGGGGCAATGAGCAGTTCTTC. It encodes CASSQDRRGNEQFF.

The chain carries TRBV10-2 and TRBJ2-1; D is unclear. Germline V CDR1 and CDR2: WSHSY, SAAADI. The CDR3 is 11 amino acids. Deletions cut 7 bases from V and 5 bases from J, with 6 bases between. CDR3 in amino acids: CASIRNNEQFF. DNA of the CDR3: TGCGCCAGCATCAGGAACAATGAGCAGTTCTTC.

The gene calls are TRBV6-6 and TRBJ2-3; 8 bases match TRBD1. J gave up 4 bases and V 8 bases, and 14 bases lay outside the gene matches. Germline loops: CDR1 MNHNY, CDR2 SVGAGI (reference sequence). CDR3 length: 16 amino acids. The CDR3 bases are TGTGCCAGCCTGCCGACTGCGGACAGGGTTTCAGATACGCAGTATTTT. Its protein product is CASLPTADRVSDTQYF.

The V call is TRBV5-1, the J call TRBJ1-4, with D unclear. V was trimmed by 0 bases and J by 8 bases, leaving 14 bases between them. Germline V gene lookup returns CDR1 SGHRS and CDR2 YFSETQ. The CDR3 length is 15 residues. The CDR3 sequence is CASSLARVPREKLFF. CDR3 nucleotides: TGCGCCAGCAGCTTGGCCCGTGTTCCGAGAGAAAAACTGTTTTTT.

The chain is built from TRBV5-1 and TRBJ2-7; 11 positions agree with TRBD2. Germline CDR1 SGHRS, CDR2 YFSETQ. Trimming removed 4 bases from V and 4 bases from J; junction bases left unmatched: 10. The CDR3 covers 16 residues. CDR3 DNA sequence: TGCGCCAGCAGCAAGATTCGACTAGCGGGAAAATACGAGCAGTACTTC. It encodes CASSKIRLAGKYEQYF.

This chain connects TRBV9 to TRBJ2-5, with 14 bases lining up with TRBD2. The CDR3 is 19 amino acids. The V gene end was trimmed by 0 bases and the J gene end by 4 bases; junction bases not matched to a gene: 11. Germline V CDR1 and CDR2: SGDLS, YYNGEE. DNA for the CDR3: TGTGCCAGCAGCGTAGGGACGACTAGCGGGAGGGCCAGGCGAGAGACCCAGTACTTC. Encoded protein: CASSVGTTSGRARRETQYF.

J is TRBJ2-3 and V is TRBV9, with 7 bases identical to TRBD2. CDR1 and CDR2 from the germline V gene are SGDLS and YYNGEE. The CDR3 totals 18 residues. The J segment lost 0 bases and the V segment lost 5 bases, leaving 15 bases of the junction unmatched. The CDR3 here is CASSKTPGGSASTDTQYF. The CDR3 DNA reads TGTGCCAGCAGTAAAACCCCTGGCGGGAGTGCTAGCACAGATACGCAGTATTTT. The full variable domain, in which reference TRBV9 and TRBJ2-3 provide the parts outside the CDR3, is DSGVTQTPKHLITATGQRVTLRCSPRSGDLSVYWYQQSLDQGLQFLIQYYNGEERAKGNILERFSAQQFPDLHSELNLSSLELGDSALYFCASSKTPGGSASTDTQYFGPGTRLTVL.